What follows are 14 T cell receptor beta chains derived from one specimen sequenced in a study of T-cell reconstitution after alpha-beta-depleted transplantation in children. Unique molecular identifiers were incorporated when the TCRbeta library was constructed. TCRdb recomputed calls from the PCR reads with MiXCR, one row per CDR3 protein. The sample consists of about 440,000 distinct CDR3 sequences, around 46% of them appearing once. Specimen: PBMCs, collected before TCRalphabeta/CD19-depleted stem cell transplant. The source of these receptors is a girl aged 2 to 9 with aplastic anemia, due to receive a stem cell transplant.

The chain joins TRBV4-1 to TRBJ2-5; weak D call: TRBD2 (6 bases). The CDR3 is 14 residues long. Germline CDR1 is MGHRA and CDR2 is YSYEKL. V lost 8 bases and J lost 2, with 15 bases in between. The CDR3 sequence: CASSAPSGQETQYF. The CDR3 DNA reads TGCGCCAGCTCCGCGCCCAGCGGGCAAGAGACCCAGTACTTC.

In this sample, this clonotype turned up many times. This chain joins TRBV4-1 and TRBJ1-1; 8 nucleotides match TRBD1. This CDR3 spans 15 amino acids. Germline CDR1 MGHRA, CDR2 YSYEKL. Trimming removed 3 bases from V and 5 bases from J; junction bases left unmatched: 8. The CDR3 here is CASSHRTGSGTEAFF. CDR3 coding DNA: TGCGCCAGCAGCCATAGGACAGGGAGTGGGACTGAAGCTTTCTTT.

A remark on this clonotype: The junction departs from germline at one end; a sequencing error may be responsible. The V call is TRBV20-1, the J call TRBJ2-3, with TRBD2 matching over 7 bases. Germline values: CDR1 DFQATT, CDR2 SNEGSKA (reference sequence). This CDR3 has 13 residues. The CDR3 spells CRVQRDATDAQYF. The CDR3 DNA sequence: TGCAGAGTACAGCGGGACGCCACAGATGCGCAGTATTTT.

This chain uses TRBV6-5 with TRBJ2-3, with unresolved D. Germline CDR1 is MNHEY and CDR2 is SVGAGI. CDR3 length: 15 residues. V was cut by 2 bases and J by 6 bases, with 15 bases left in between. The CDR3 here is CASSYGPSIGDTQYF. The CDR3 DNA reads as TGTGCCAGCAGTTACGGCCCCAGTATTGGGGATACGCAGTATTTT.

The genes are TRBV6-2 or TRBV6-3 and TRBJ2-1; D may be TRBD2 (6 bases). CDR1 is MNHEY, CDR2 SVGEGT, per germline. This CDR3 region has 20 residues. The ends were cut back, 0 bases at V and 0 bases at J, with 21 bases in the middle. CDR3 in DNA: TGTGCCAGCAGTTACTCTAACCCGGGACTGCTCTTAGACTCCTACAATGAGCAGTTCTTC. Encoded protein: CASSYSNPGLLLDSYNEQFF.

In regard to this clonotype: This sequence may be a read error, since a much larger clone differs from it by one base. This rearrangement joins TRBV6-1 to TRBJ1-5; weak D call: TRBD1 (6 bases). The CDR3 loop spans 13 amino acids. V dropped 4 bases and J dropped 6 bases, with 10 bases sitting between them. CDR1 MNHNS and CDR2 SASEGT come from the germline V gene. The CDR3, as DNA: TGTGCCAGCAGTGTACAGGGCACTCAGCCCCAGCATTTT. Amino acids: CASSVQGTQPQHF.

This clonotype has more than one count but fewer than ten. The chain carries TRBV9 and TRBJ1-1; TRBD1 aligns across 7 bases. The germline V gene encodes CDR1 SGDLS and CDR2 YYNGEE. The junction had 8 bases not matched to a gene; V was cut back by 2 bases and J by 7 bases. The CDR3 is made up of 14 amino acids. This CDR3 is CASSVYPGQSEAFF. The CDR3 nucleotides are TGTGCCAGCAGCGTTTACCCGGGACAGAGTGAAGCTTTCTTT.

The chain uses TRBV7-2 and TRBJ2-3; D is perhaps TRBD2 (6 bases). Between the trimmed V and J ends, which lost 3 bases and 7 bases, there was a span of 11 bases. The CDR3 has 13 residues. Germline assignment: CDR1 SGHTA and CDR2 FQGNSA. CDR3 residues: CASSFGGVYTQYF. CDR3 coding DNA: TGTGCCAGCAGCTTTGGCGGGGTTTATACGCAGTATTTT.

The genes are TRBV28 and TRBJ1-5, with TRBD1 as a possible D gene (6 bases). V lost 5 bases and J lost 7, with 18 bases in between. Germline V CDR1 and CDR2: MDHEN, SYDVKM. CDR3 length: 15 amino acids. Here the CDR3 DNA reads TGTGCCAGCAGTCCCGGGACACGCATAGGACAGCCCCAGCATTTT. It yields the protein CASSPGTRIGQPQHF.

This clonotype occurred many times. This chain connects TRBV20-1 to TRBJ2-5, with 10 nucleotides matching TRBD2. V shed 5 bases, J shed 5 bases, and the junction held 8 bases outside the gene matches. This CDR3 region has 14 residues. Germline V gene data show CDR1 as DFQATT and CDR2 as SNEGSKA (reference sequence). The CDR3 nucleotides read TGCAGTGCTCAGAGCGGGAGGGCCGGGGAGACCCAGTACTTC. As protein: CSAQSGRAGETQYF.

CDR3 loop: CASSTLSGLFREELFF. CDR3 nucleotide sequence: TGTGCCAGCAGCACCCTTAGCGGGCTTTTCCGGGAGGAGCTGTTTTTT. The chain joins TRBV5-6 to TRBJ2-2; 7 nucleotides agree with TRBD2. In germline, CDR1 is SGHDT, CDR2 YYEEEE. This CDR3 contains 16 residues. Losses at the gene ends were 4 bases for V and 10 bases for J; bases not matched to a gene: 16.

This clonotype appeared a few times. J is TRBJ1-2 and V is TRBV29-1; TRBD1 matches 7 bases. The CDR3 extends over 11 amino acids. Per germline, CDR1 SQVTM and CDR2 ANQGSEA. Germline trimming cut 7 bases from V and 8 bases from J; bases unmatched to any gene: 7. The CDR3 nucleotides read TGCAGCGGACAGGGCCCGCTGGGCTACACCTTC. This sequence encodes CSGQGPLGYTF.

V usage is TRBV6-5 and J usage is TRBJ2-1, with a possible D match to TRBD2 (5 bases). CDR3 length equals 15 residues. V dropped 4 bases and J dropped 2 bases, with 12 bases sitting between them. Germline V CDR1 and CDR2: MNHEY, SVGAGI. Here the CDR3 DNA reads TGTGCCAGCAGTTCTCCGAGGAGGCCCTACAATGAGCAGTTCTTC. It specifies CASSSPRRPYNEQFF.

The chain couples TRBV19 to TRBJ2-2; 7 bases agree with TRBD1. The CDR3 runs 17 residues. Germline values: CDR1 LNHDA, CDR2 SQIVND (reference sequence). V gave up 3 bases and J gave up 6 bases; unmatched junction bases: 13. The CDR3 is CASSIPRQGYSAGELFF. For the CDR3, the DNA is TGTGCCAGTAGTATCCCTAGACAGGGTTATTCCGCCGGGGAGCTGTTTTTT.